This record looks at one T cell receptor (beta chain) sequence and its context. In the study's own analysis: Estimates of nucleated cell counts were drawn from the amplification of reference gene primers. Measured with immunoSEQ multiplex PCR; TCRdb has only the in-frame clones, and not every one. That table is the source of V, J and clone size, and D and trimming were worked out from the DNA. The repertoire holds 200,000 to 250,000 clones, with roughly 83% as singletons. This entry belongs to a study of blood T cell repertoires in COVID-19. Study background: Spain, Italy and the United States supplied samples that represented acute and convalescent COVID-19.

The CDR3 is 20 residues long. The germline V gene encodes CDR1 MNHEY and CDR2 SVGEGT. V lost 2 bases and J lost 2; bases outside the gene matches: 15. The specimen sequenced was peripheral blood. The origin of this receptor is a woman between 50 and 59 years old with acute or convalescent COVID-19. The chain is built from TRBV6-2 or TRBV6-3 and TRBJ2-2, with 9 bases lining up with TRBD2. The CDR3 loop reads CASSYPSGERGAVNTGELFF. The CDR3 DNA reads TGTGCCAGCAGTTACCCATCAGGGGAGCGGGGGGCAGTTAACACCGGGGAGCTGTTTTTT.